One sample yielded the 3 T cell receptor beta chains listed below, sequenced in a study of cytomegalovirus exposure and HLA in healthy donors. PCR amplification relied on 60 Vbeta primers (plus 13 Jbeta primers). The method was immunoSEQ multiplex PCR; TCRdb's version includes in-frame clones alone and lacks a portion of them. Of about 160,000 clones listed, 84% are singletons. Source material: PBMCs. Every receptor here comes from a man under 40 in good health and CMV-seronegative.

The chain links TRBV30 to TRBJ1-6, with D tentatively TRBD1 (5 bases). Per germline, CDR1 GTSNPN and CDR2 SVGIG (reference sequence). V was pared by 1 base and J by 9 bases, with 16 bases between. This CDR3 region has 15 residues. The CDR3 coding sequence is TGTGCCTGGAGTGAACGGGCTGGGGGGACTTCACCCCTCCACTTT. Encoded protein: CAWSERAGGTSPLHF. The complete variable domain, with remaining parts taken from reference TRBV30 and TRBJ1-6, reads SQTIHQWPATLVQPVGSPLSLECTVEGTSNPNLYWYRQAAGRGLQLLFYSVGIGQISSEVPQNLSASRPQDRQFILSSKKLLLSDSGFYLCAWSERAGGTSPLHFGNGTRLTVT.

The rearrangement uses TRBV10-2 and TRBJ2-7; 9 nucleotides line up with TRBD2. The CDR3 consists of 16 residues. Germline V gives CDR1 WSHSY, CDR2 SAAADI. J lost 5 bases, V lost 10 bases, and 18 bases had no gene match. The CDR3, as DNA: TGCGCCACCACGGGACTAGCCCCATCCGAGGGTGACGAGCAGTACTTC. Protein: CATTGLAPSEGDEQYF.

The genes are TRBV27 and TRBJ2-1; 12 positions agree with TRBD2. The germline CDR1 and CDR2 sequences are MNHEY and SMNVEV (reference sequence). This CDR3 region has 19 residues. The V and J ends lost 0 bases and 0 bases, in that order; junction bases with no gene match: 6. The CDR3 here is CASSLSTSGRSSSYNEQFF. The CDR3 DNA follows: TGTGCCAGCAGTTTATCGACTAGCGGGAGATCTAGCTCCTACAATGAGCAGTTCTTC.